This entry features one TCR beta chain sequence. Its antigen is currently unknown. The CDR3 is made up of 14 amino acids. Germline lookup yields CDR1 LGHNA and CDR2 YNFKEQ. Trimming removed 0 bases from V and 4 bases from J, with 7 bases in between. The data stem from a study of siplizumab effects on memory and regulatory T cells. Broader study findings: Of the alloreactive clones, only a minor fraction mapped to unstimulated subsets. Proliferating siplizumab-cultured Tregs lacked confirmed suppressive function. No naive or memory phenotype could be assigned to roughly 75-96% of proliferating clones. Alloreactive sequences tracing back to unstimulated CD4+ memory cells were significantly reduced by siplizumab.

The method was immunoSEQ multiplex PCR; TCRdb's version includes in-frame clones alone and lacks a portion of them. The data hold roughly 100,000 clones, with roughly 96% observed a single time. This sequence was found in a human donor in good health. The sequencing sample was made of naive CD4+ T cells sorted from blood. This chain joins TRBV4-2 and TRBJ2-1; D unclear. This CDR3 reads CASSQESVYNEQFF. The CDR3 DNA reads TGTGCCAGCAGCCAAGAGTCAGTGTACAATGAGCAGTTCTTC.